Below, 29 T cell receptor beta chains from the same sample are listed, as sequenced in a study of cytotoxic CD8 clonotypes in ibrutinib-treated CLL. This table comes from immunoSEQ multiplex PCR, and its TCRdb copy is limited to in-frame clones, with some not included. There are fewer than 300,000 clones in the sample; roughly 76% occur only once, and about 6% lies in the top ten. Sequenced here: PBMCs, sampled at disease progression, from a patient treated with ibrutinib. The origin of the receptors is a human donor with chronic lymphocytic leukemia.

The genes are TRBV7-3 and TRBJ1-2; no clear D. CDR1 SGHTA and CDR2 FQGTGA come from the germline V gene. V lost 2 bases, J lost 4 bases, and 8 bases lay in between. The CDR3 is 13 residues long. CDR3 nucleotides: TGTGCCAGCAGCTTATCAGCAGGCTATGGCTACACCTTC. It specifies CASSLSAGYGYTF.

CDR3 loop: CASQAGHYYNEQFF. In nucleotides, the CDR3 is TGTGCCAGCCAAGCGGGACACTATTACAATGAGCAGTTCTTC. J is TRBJ2-1 and V is TRBV7-9, with D perhaps matching TRBD2 (7 bases). CDR1 is SEHNR and CDR2 is FQNEAQ in the germline V gene (reference sequence). With 8 bases removed from V and 4 bases from J, the gap between germline ends came to 15 bases. CDR3 length: 14 residues. The whole variable domain, remainder taken from reference TRBV7-9 and TRBJ2-1, is DTGVSQNPRHKITKRGQNVTFRCDPISEHNRLYWYRQTLGQGPEFLTYFQNEAQLEKSRLLSDRFSAERPKGSFSTLEIQRTEQGDSAMYLCASQAGHYYNEQFFGPGTRLTVL.

This clone was recorded once. This chain links TRBV5-1 with TRBJ2-7, with a tentative D call TRBD1 (5 bases). CDR1 is SGHRS and CDR2 is YFSETQ in the germline V gene. The CDR3 consists of 13 residues. Trimming removed 4 bases at V and 5 bases at J, with 13 bases between. CDR3 amino acids: CASSIPWGNEQYF. The CDR3 DNA follows: TGCGCCAGCAGCATCCCCTGGGGCAACGAGCAGTACTTC.

The V gene is TRBV27, the J gene TRBJ2-7; 9 nucleotides line up with TRBD2. This CDR3 has 13 residues. Trimming removed 2 bases from V and 6 bases from J; junction bases left unmatched: 2. Germline loops: CDR1 MNHEY, CDR2 SMNVEV (reference sequence). CDR3 loop: CASSLVAGAEQYF. Here the CDR3 DNA reads TGTGCCAGCAGTTTAGTAGCGGGAGCCGAGCAGTACTTC.

The chain employs TRBV6-1 and TRBJ2-7, with D unresolved. V gave up 2 bases and J gave up 4 bases, with 9 bases separating them. This CDR3 is built from 13 residues. Germline CDR1 reads MNHNS; CDR2 reads SASEGT. The chain's CDR3 is CASSELGAYEQYF. The CDR3 DNA reads TGTGCCAGCAGTGAATTGGGCGCTTACGAGCAGTACTTC.

This clone has more than one count but fewer than ten. The V gene is TRBV27, the J gene TRBJ1-1; no clear D gene. Germline values: CDR1 MNHEY, CDR2 SMNVEV (reference sequence). CDR3 length equals 14 residues. Trimming shortened V by 5 bases and J by 4 bases, and 14 bases separated the two germline ends. The CDR3 sequence is CASSVGLGSTEAFF. The CDR3 DNA is TGTGCCAGCAGTGTAGGGTTGGGGAGCACTGAAGCTTTCTTT.

The chain links TRBV28 to TRBJ1-2, with D maybe TRBD1 (6 bases). Germline V gives CDR1 MDHEN, CDR2 SYDVKM. CDR3 size: 12 residues. Trimming pared 4 bases from V and 8 bases from J, leaving 11 bases between. The CDR3 reads CASSSGGAGYTF. CDR3 nucleotides: TGTGCCAGCAGTTCCGGGGGCGCAGGCTACACCTTC.

The rearrangement links TRBV2 to TRBJ1-5; no clear D gene. In germline, CDR1 is SNHLY, CDR2 FYNNEI. CDR3 length: 15 residues. Trimming removed 3 bases from V and 3 bases from J, with 12 bases in between. This CDR3 reads CASSELTALNQPQHF. In DNA form, the CDR3 reads TGTGCCAGCAGTGAGTTGACGGCCCTCAATCAGCCCCAGCATTTT.

This clone was seen only a few times. The rearrangement joins TRBV9 to TRBJ1-1; no clear D gene. Trimming shortened V by 3 bases and J by 1 base, and 7 bases separated the two germline ends. The CDR3 contains 13 residues. Germline V lookup: CDR1 SGDLS, CDR2 YYNGEE. This CDR3 is CASSDGQNTEAFF. CDR3 DNA: TGTGCCAGCAGCGACGGGCAGAACACTGAAGCTTTCTTT.

This sequence joins TRBV19 and TRBJ2-3; no firm D call. The CDR3 extends over 14 amino acids. Germline loops: CDR1 LNHDA, CDR2 SQIVND (reference sequence). V lost 5 bases to trimming and J lost 1 base, with 10 bases between them. The CDR3 sequence: CASSPAWGTDTQYF. CDR3 in DNA: TGTGCCAGTAGTCCGGCCTGGGGCACAGATACGCAGTATTTT. The variable domain in full, with the rest retrieved from reference TRBV19 and TRBJ2-3, is DGGITQSPKYLFRKEGQNVTLSCEQNLNHDAMYWYRQDPGQGLRLIYYSQIVNDFQKGDIAEGYSVSREKKESFPLTVTSAQKNPTAFYLCASSPAWGTDTQYFGPGTRLTVL.

The chain carries TRBV4-1 and TRBJ2-7; no definite D call. This CDR3 has 15 amino acids. Trimming shortened V by 1 base and J by 2 bases, and 12 bases separated the two germline ends. Germline V gene lookup returns CDR1 MGHRA and CDR2 YSYEKL. CDR3 in DNA: TGCGCCAGCAGCCAAGCGGGCAGACTGACCTACGAGCAGTACTTC. Its translation: CASSQAGRLTYEQYF.

The chain is built from TRBV4-1 and TRBJ1-2, with D unclear. The CDR3 covers 15 residues. Germline V gene data show CDR1 as MGHRA and CDR2 as YSYEKL. The V and J ends lost 0 bases and 6 bases respectively, with 14 bases between them. In DNA, the CDR3 is TGCGCCAGCAGCCAAGACAACGACCAATTTCATGGCTACACCTTC. Its translation: CASSQDNDQFHGYTF.

The rearrangement links TRBV7-8 to TRBJ1-3; D remains ambiguous. The germline gives CDR1 SGHVS, CDR2 FQNEAQ. The CDR3 sequence is 16 residues long. The V end was cut by 5 bases, the J end by 1 base, with 15 bases between. The CDR3 loop reads CASSQGRTLSGNTIYF. CDR3 sequence (DNA): TGTGCCAGCAGCCAAGGACGCACTCTTTCTGGAAACACCATATATTTT.

The V and J genes are TRBV27 and TRBJ2-3, with D perhaps being TRBD1 or TRBD2 (5 bases each). The CDR3 covers 15 residues. CDR1 is MNHEY, CDR2 SMNVEV, per germline (reference sequence). Trimming took 5 bases from V and 4 from J, leaving 16 bases between them. The chain's CDR3 is CASSLEGIGADTQYF. For the CDR3, the DNA is TGTGCCAGCAGTCTCGAGGGGATAGGTGCAGATACGCAGTATTTT.

The chain recombines TRBV29-1 with TRBJ2-1; TRBD2 agrees at 7 bases. Per germline, CDR1 SQVTM and CDR2 ANQGSEA. V lost 5 bases, J lost 7 bases, and 5 bases stayed unmatched. The CDR3 covers 12 residues. The CDR3 coding sequence is TGCAGCGTTCGGCGGGGGTTGAATGAGCAGTTCTTC. Encoded protein: CSVRRGLNEQFF.

This clone came up a few times. CDR3: CASSEQTSTDTQYF. The CDR3 DNA follows: TGCGCCAGCAGCGAGCAGACTAGCACAGATACGCAGTATTTT. The gene calls are TRBV10-2 and TRBJ2-3; D is undetermined. Germline values: CDR1 WSHSY, CDR2 SAAADI. CDR3 size: 14 residues. V shed 6 bases and J shed 0 bases, with 10 bases lying between them.

The rearrangement joins TRBV7-6 to TRBJ2-1, with 9 bases aligning to TRBD1. The V gene's germline CDR1 is SGHVS and CDR2 FNYEAQ. This CDR3 has 17 amino acids. V gave up 2 bases and J gave up 5 bases; unmatched junction bases: 10. In DNA, the CDR3 is TGTGCCAGCAGCTTATTTGGGGGACAGGGCTACAACAATGAGCAGTTCTTC. Protein sequence: CASSLFGGQGYNNEQFF.

Here the CDR3 reads CASSGKGTLWDEQYF. CDR3 nucleotide sequence: TGCGCCAGCAGCGGGAAGGGTACCCTTTGGGACGAGCAGTACTTC. The gene calls are TRBV5-1 and TRBJ2-7; D remains ambiguous. The germline CDR1 and CDR2 sequences are SGHRS and YFSETQ. The V end was cut by 4 bases, the J end by 5 bases, with 19 bases between. There are 15 residues in the CDR3.

The chain carries TRBV9 and TRBJ2-1, with 7 bases matching TRBD1. V shed 4 bases, J shed 6 bases, and the junction held 10 bases outside the gene matches. There are 15 residues in the CDR3. The V gene's germline CDR1 is SGDLS and CDR2 YYNGEE. The CDR3 bases are TGTGCCAGCAGCAAGAGGGGGCCTCGGGGCAATGAGCAGTTCTTC. It is translated as CASSKRGPRGNEQFF.

The DNA of the CDR3 is TGTGCCAGCAGCCTTATAGCGGGAGGACGTGGGGAGCTGTTTTTT. Its translation: CASSLIAGGRGELFF. J is TRBJ2-2 and V is TRBV27; 10 nucleotides align to TRBD2. This CDR3 is 15 amino acids long. V shed 6 bases, J shed 8 bases, and the junction held 9 bases outside the gene matches. CDR1 is MNHEY and CDR2 is SMNVEV in the germline V gene (reference sequence).

This chain uses TRBV4-1 with TRBJ1-1; tentatively, D is TRBD1 (6 bases). This CDR3 spans 16 amino acids. CDR1 and CDR2 from the germline V gene are MGHRA and YSYEKL. V was pared by 4 bases and J by 4 bases, with 19 bases between. CDR3 protein: CASSPPGPRGLTEAFF. DNA for the CDR3: TGCGCCAGCAGCCCTCCGGGACCGCGGGGGCTCACTGAAGCTTTCTTT.

This chain uses TRBV6-1 with TRBJ1-2; TRBD1 aligns across 8 bases. The germline V gene has CDR1 MNHNS and CDR2 SASEGT. Unmatched junction bases numbered 7, after V lost 1 base and J lost 0 bases. This CDR3 has 17 amino acids. The DNA of the CDR3 is TGTGCCAGCAGTGAAGGGTCAGGGGGCGATTCTAACTATGGCTACACCTTC. Translated, it gives CASSEGSGGDSNYGYTF.

The CDR3: CASTPPGGPLYNEQFF. In nucleotides, the CDR3 is TGCGCCAGCACCCCACCCGGGGGGCCCCTCTACAATGAGCAGTTCTTC. The chain is built from TRBV10-2 and TRBJ2-1; D is perhaps TRBD2 (7 bases). V lost 7 bases and J lost 3, with 19 bases in between. This CDR3 is 16 amino acids long. Per germline, CDR1 WSHSY and CDR2 SAAADI.

The rearrangement uses TRBV2 and TRBJ2-5, with D perhaps matching TRBD2 (5 bases). Per germline, CDR1 SNHLY and CDR2 FYNNEI. CDR3 length equals 14 residues. V was pared by 3 bases and J by 1 base, with 9 bases between. CDR3 residues: CASSEVGSQETQYF. CDR3 bases: TGTGCCAGCAGTGAGGTGGGGAGCCAAGAGACCCAGTACTTC.

The rearrangement links TRBV7-6 to TRBJ1-2; the D is unclear. The V end was cut by 0 bases, the J end by 8 bases, with 10 bases between. Germline V gene sequence: CDR1 SGHVS, CDR2 FNYEAQ. The CDR3 contains 13 residues. CDR3 loop: CASSLASRRGYTF. The CDR3 DNA reads as TGTGCCAGCAGCTTAGCATCACGGAGGGGCTACACCTTC.

The V gene is TRBV11-1, the J gene TRBJ2-7; TRBD1 matches 10 bases. Germline-derived CDR1 and CDR2 are SGHAT and FQDESV (reference sequence). There are 18 residues in the CDR3. J gave up 5 bases and V 3 bases, and 16 bases lay outside the gene matches. The CDR3 is CASSLGGRDRGHRNEQYF. The CDR3 DNA is TGTGCCAGCAGCTTGGGGGGCAGAGACAGGGGGCATCGGAACGAGCAGTACTTC.

This chain joins TRBV12-5 and TRBJ2-1; TRBD2 aligns across 12 bases. This CDR3 is 16 amino acids long. The junction had 3 bases not matched to a gene; V was cut back by 5 bases and J by 1 base. Looked up from germline, CDR1 is LGHNT and CDR2 is FRNRAP. CDR3 residues: CASGGGLAGSYNEQFF. The CDR3 DNA reads TGTGCTAGTGGTGGCGGACTAGCGGGGTCCTACAATGAGCAGTTCTTC. Looking up the rest from reference TRBV12-5 and TRBJ2-1 gives the full variable domain: DARVTQTPRHKVTEMGQEVTMRCQPILGHNTVFWYRQTMMQGLELLAYFRNRAPLDDSGMPKDRFSAEMPDATLATLKIQPSEPRDSAVYFCASGGGLAGSYNEQFFGPGTRLTVL.

The chain uses TRBV6-5 and TRBJ1-2; perhaps TRBD1 as D (5 bases). The CDR3 totals 13 residues. Looked up from germline, CDR1 is MNHEY and CDR2 is SVGAGI. Trimming pared 0 bases from V and 6 bases from J, leaving 8 bases between. The CDR3 protein is CASSYSEGHGYTF. CDR3 in DNA: TGTGCCAGCAGTTACTCGGAGGGACATGGCTACACCTTC.

This clone was counted only a few times. The gene calls are TRBV14 and TRBJ1-5; 9 bases align to TRBD1. After removal of 0 bases from V and 5 bases from J, the junction contained 8 bases not matched to a gene. This CDR3 is built from 17 residues. Germline CDR1 SGHDN, CDR2 FVKESK. The CDR3 coding sequence is TGTGCCAGCAGCCAAGATGGGGGACAGGGCAAAGATCAGCCCCAGCATTTT. This gives the protein CASSQDGGQGKDQPQHF.